This T cell receptor beta chain stems from a study of vaccination effects on CD4 cells after COVID-19. The assay was immunoSEQ multiplex PCR, and TCRdb's table has in-frame clones only and misses some. The data hold 20,000 to 30,000 clones, with more than 60% observed a single time. In the case of this clone: Its specificity is unknown.

V was clipped by 2 bases and J by 5 bases, with 13 bases between them. Germline loops: CDR1 SGHDN, CDR2 FVKESK. This CDR3 is 14 amino acids long. ViraFEST assay sequencing came after antigen-specific CD4+ T cells were expanded with viral peptide pools. Isolating CD4+ T cells followed about 10 days of culture. Subjects were given two BNT162b2 or mRNA-1273 vaccine doses. Supplemented with approximately 10 IU/ml IL-2 and roughly 10 ug/ml peptides, roughly 2 million PBMC per well were kept in culture. Half-medium exchanges with IL-2 medium took place on days 3 and 7. This material consisted of CD4+ T cells from PBMCs cultured with SARS-CoV-2 spike peptides, taken after COVID-19 vaccination. This rearrangement joins TRBV14 to TRBJ2-7; D is perhaps TRBD2 (5 bases). The TCR was taken from a human donor who received a COVID-19 vaccine. The CDR3 here is CASSQLRGINEQYF. The CDR3 DNA reads TGTGCCAGCAGCCAACTTCGGGGAATCAACGAGCAGTACTTC.